The source of this TCR beta chain is a study of PD-1 blockade in classical Hodgkin lymphoma. Here immunoSEQ multiplex PCR was the method, and the copy in TCRdb shows in-frame clones only, minus some. The table includes roughly 70,000 clones, approximately 93% detected once. Time point reported: newly diagnosed, previously untreated cHL patient sample. Comparison relied on PBMCs that came from newly diagnosed, untreated classical Hodgkin lymphoma. This CDR3 is built from 16 residues. Germline values: CDR1 LNHDA, CDR2 SQIVND (reference sequence). V dropped 5 bases and J dropped 4; count of bases not matched to a gene: 13.

The sample comprised peripheral blood mononuclear cells (PBMCs). This TCR derives from a human donor with classical Hodgkin lymphoma. The V call is TRBV19, the J call TRBJ1-2; 7 positions agree with TRBD1. The CDR3 loop reads CASSRLRDRRTYGYTF. The CDR3 DNA sequence: TGTGCCAGTAGTCGACTCCGGGACAGAAGAACCTATGGCTACACCTTC.